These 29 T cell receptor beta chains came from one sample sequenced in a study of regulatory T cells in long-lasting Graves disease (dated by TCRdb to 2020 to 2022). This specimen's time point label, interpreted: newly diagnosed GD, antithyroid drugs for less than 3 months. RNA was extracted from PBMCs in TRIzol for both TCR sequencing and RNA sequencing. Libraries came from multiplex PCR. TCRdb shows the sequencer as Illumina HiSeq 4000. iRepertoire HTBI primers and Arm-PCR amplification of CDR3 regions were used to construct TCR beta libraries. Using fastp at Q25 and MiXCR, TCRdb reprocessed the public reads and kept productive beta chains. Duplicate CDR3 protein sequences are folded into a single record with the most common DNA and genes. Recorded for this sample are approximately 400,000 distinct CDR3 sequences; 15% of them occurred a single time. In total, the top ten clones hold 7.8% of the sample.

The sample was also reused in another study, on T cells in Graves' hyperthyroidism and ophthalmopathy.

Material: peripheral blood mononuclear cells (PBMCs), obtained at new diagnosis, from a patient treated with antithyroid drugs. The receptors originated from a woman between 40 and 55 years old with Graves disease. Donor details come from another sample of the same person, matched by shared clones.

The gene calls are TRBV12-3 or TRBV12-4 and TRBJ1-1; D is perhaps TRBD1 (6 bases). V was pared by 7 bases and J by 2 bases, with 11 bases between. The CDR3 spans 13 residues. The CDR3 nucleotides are TGTGCCAGCAAGGGGGATTTAAACACTGAAGCTTTCTTT. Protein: CASKGDLNTEAFF.

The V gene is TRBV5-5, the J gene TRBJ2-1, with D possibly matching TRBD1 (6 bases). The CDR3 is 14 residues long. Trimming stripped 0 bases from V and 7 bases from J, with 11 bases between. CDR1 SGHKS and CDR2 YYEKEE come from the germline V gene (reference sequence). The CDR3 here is CASSLGQATNEQFF. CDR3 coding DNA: TGTGCCAGCAGCTTGGGACAGGCTACAAATGAGCAGTTCTTC. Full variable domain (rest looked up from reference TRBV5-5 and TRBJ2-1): DAGVTQSPTHLIKTRGQQVTLRCSPISGHKSVSWYQQVLGQGPQFIFQYYEKEERGRGNFPDRFSARQFPNYSSELNVNALLLGDSALYLCASSLGQATNEQFFGPGTRLTVL.

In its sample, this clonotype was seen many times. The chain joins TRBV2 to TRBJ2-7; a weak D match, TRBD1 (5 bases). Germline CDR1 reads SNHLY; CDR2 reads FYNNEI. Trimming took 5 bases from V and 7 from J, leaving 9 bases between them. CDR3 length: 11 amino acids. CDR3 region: CASSPQGEQYF. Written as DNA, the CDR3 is TGTGCCAGCAGTCCCCAGGGAGAGCAGTACTTC. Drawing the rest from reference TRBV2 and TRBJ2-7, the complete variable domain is EPEVTQTPSHQVTQMGQEVILRCVPISNHLYFYWYRQILGQKVEFLVSFYNNEISEKSEIFDDQFSVERPDGSNFTLKIRSTKLEDSAMYFCASSPQGEQYFGPGTRLTVT.

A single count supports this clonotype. CDR3 bases: TGCAGCGTCACAGGGGACCCGCGCCACTATGGCTACACCTTC. Translated, it gives CSVTGDPRHYGYTF. V gene TRBV29-1 combines with J gene TRBJ1-2; 7 nucleotides align to TRBD1. CDR1 and CDR2 from the germline V gene are SQVTM and ANQGSEA. The CDR3 has 14 residues. V gave up 6 bases and J gave up 3 bases; unmatched junction bases: 10. The variable domain in full, with the rest retrieved from reference TRBV29-1 and TRBJ1-2, is SAVISQKPSRDICQRGTSLTIQCQVDSQVTMMFWYRQQPGQSLTLIATANQGSEATYESGFVIDKFPISRPNLTFSTLTVSNMSPEDSSIYLCSVTGDPRHYGYTFGSGTRLTVV.

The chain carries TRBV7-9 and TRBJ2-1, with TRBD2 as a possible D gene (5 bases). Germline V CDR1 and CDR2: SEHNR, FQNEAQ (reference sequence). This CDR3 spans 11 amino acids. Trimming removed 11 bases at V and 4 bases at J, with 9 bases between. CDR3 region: CAAGSYNEQFF. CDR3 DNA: TGTGCCGCGGGCTCGTACAATGAGCAGTTCTTC.

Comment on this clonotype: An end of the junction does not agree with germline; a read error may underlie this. The CDR3 is CAGSLEVYEQYF. The CDR3 bases are TGTGCCGGCAGCTTAGAAGTCTACGAGCAGTACTTC. The chain employs TRBV7-9 and TRBJ2-7, with no clear D. CDR1 and CDR2 from the germline V gene are SEHNR and FQNEAQ (reference sequence). The CDR3 is 12 residues long.

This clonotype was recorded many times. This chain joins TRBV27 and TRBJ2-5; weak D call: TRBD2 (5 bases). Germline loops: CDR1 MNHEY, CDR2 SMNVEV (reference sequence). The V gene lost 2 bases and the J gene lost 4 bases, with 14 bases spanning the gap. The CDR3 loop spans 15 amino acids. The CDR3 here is CASSLGPARVETQYF. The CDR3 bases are TGTGCCAGCAGTTTAGGCCCAGCGAGGGTAGAGACCCAGTACTTC.

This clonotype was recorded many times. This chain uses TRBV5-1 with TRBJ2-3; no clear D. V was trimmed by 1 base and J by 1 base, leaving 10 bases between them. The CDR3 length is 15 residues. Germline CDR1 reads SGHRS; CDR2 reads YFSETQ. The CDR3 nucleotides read TGCGCCAGCAGCTTGCGGAGTTTCGGCACAGATACGCAGTATTTT. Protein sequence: CASSLRSFGTDTQYF.

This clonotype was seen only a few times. CDR3 sequence reads: CASRGDRGEYGYTF. CDR3 nucleotides: TGTGCCAGTAGGGGGGACAGGGGGGAGTATGGCTACACCTTC. The rearrangement uses TRBV19 and TRBJ1-2, with TRBD1 matching 11 bases. Germline V gene sequence: CDR1 LNHDA, CDR2 SQIVND (reference sequence). J was trimmed by 5 bases and V by 6 bases; bases with no gene match: 5. The CDR3 is made up of 14 amino acids.

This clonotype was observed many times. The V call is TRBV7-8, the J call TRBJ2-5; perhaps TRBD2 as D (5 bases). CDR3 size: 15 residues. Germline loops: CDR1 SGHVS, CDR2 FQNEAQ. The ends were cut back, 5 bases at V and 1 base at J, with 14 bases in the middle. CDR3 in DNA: TGTGCCAGCAGCCCGCGGGTCACAGTCCAAGAGACCCAGTACTTC. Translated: CASSPRVTVQETQYF.

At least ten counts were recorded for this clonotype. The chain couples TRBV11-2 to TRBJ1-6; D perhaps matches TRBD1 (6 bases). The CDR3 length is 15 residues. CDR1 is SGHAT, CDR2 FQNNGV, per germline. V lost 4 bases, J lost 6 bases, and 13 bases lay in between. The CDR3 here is CASSSKDSFNSPLHF. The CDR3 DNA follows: TGTGCCAGCAGCTCTAAGGACAGTTTTAATTCACCCCTCCACTTT.

Here the CDR3 DNA reads TGCAGTGCTTCTCGGGATGTTGGATATGGCTACACCTTC. This sequence encodes CSASRDVGYGYTF. The rearrangement uses TRBV20-1 and TRBJ1-2; D remains unclear. The V gene's germline CDR1 is DFQATT and CDR2 SNEGSKA (reference sequence). V was cut by 5 bases and J by 5 bases, with 15 bases left in between. The CDR3 spans 13 residues.

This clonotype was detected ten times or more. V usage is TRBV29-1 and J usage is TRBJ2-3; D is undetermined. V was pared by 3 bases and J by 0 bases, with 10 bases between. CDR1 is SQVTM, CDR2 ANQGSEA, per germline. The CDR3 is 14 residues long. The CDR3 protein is CSVEGPWSTDTQYF. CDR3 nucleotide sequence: TGCAGCGTTGAGGGCCCCTGGAGCACAGATACGCAGTATTTT.

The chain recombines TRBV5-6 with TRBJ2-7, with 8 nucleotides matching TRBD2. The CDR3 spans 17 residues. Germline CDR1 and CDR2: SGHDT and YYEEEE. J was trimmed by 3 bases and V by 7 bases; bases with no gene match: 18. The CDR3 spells CASWPGGSGSGNYEQYF. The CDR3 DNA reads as TGTGCCAGCTGGCCTGGGGGATCGGGTAGCGGGAACTACGAGCAGTACTTC.

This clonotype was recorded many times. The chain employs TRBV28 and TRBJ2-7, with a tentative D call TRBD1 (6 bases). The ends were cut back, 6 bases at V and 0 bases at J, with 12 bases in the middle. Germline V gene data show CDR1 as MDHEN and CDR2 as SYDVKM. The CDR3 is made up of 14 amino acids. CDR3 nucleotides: TGTGCCAGCAGAGGGGTAGGGGGCTCCTACGAGCAGTACTTC. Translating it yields CASRGVGGSYEQYF.

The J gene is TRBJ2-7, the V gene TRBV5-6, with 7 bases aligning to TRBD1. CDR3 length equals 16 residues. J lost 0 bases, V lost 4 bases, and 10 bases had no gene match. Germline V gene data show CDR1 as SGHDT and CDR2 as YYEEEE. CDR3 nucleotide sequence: TGTGCCAGCAGCAACTCGGGACAGTCGTTCTCCTACGAGCAGTACTTC. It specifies CASSNSGQSFSYEQYF.

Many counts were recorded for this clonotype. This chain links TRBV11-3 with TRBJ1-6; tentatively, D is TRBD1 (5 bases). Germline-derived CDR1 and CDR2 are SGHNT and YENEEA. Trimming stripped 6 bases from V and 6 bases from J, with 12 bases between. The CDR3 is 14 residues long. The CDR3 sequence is CASRRGVSNSPLHF. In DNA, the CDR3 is TGTGCCAGCAGGCGGGGGGTTTCTAATTCACCCCTCCACTTT.

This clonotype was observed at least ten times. CDR3 residues: CASSDTGGSTGELFF. The CDR3 DNA sequence: TGTGCCAGCAGTGATACAGGGGGTTCCACCGGGGAGCTGTTTTTT. This chain links TRBV2 with TRBJ2-2; 8 bases align to TRBD1. Trimming cost V 3 bases and J 4 bases; bases outside gene matches: 4. Germline V lookup: CDR1 SNHLY, CDR2 FYNNEI. The CDR3 extends over 15 amino acids.

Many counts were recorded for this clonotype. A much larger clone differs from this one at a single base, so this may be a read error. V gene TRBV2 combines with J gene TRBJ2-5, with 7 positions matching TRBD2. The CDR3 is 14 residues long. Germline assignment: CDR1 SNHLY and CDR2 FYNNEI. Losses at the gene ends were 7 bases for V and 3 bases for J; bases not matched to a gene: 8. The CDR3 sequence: CASNPRLAKETQYF. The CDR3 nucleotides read TGTGCCAGCAATCCGAGACTAGCTAAAGAGACCCAGTACTTC.

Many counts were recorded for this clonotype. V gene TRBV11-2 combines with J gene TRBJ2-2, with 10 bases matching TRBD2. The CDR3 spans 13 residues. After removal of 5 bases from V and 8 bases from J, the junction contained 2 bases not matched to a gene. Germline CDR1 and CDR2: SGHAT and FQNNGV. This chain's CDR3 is CASSLAGVGELFF. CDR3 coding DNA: TGTGCCAGCAGCCTAGCGGGAGTGGGGGAGCTGTTTTTT.

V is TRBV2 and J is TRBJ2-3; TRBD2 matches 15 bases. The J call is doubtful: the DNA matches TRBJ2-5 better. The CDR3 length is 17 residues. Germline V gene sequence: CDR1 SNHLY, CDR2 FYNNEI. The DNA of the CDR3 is TGTGCCAGCAGTGGTGGACTAGCGGGAGGGCCCTGGGAGACCCAGTACTTC. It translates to CASSGGLAGGPWETQYF.

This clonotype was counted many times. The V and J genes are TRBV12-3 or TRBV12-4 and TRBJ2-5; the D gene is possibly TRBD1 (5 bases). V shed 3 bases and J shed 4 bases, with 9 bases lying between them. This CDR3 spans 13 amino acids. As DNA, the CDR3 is TGTGCCAGCAGTTTTTACAGGCGAGAGACCCAGTACTTC. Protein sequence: CASSFYRRETQYF.

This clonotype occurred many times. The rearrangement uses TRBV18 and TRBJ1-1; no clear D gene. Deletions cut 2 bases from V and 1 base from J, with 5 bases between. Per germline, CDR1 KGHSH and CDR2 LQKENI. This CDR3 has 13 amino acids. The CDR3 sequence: CASSPRTNTEAFF. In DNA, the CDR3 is TGTGCCAGCTCACCAAGGACGAACACTGAAGCTTTCTTT. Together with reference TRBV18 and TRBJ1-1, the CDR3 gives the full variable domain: NAGVMQNPRHLVRRRGQEARLRCSPMKGHSHVYWYRQLPEEGLKFMVYLQKENIIDESGMPKERFSAEFPKEGPSILRIQQVVRGDSAAYFCASSPRTNTEAFFGQGTRLTVV.

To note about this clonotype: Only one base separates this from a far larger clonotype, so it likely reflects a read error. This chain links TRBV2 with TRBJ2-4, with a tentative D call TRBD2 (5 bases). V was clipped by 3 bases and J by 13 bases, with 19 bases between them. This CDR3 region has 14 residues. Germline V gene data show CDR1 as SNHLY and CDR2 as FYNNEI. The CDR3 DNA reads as TGTGCCAGCAGTGAGGGAGCTACCCCGGGTGAGCAGTACTTC. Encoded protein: CASSEGATPGEQYF.

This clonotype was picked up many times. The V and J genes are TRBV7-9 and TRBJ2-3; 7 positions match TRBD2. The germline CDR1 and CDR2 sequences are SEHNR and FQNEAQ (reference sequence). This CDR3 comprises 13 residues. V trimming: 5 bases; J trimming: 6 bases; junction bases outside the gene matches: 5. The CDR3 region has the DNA TGTGCCAGCAGCCCCACTAGCGTGGATACGCAGTATTTT. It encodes CASSPTSVDTQYF.

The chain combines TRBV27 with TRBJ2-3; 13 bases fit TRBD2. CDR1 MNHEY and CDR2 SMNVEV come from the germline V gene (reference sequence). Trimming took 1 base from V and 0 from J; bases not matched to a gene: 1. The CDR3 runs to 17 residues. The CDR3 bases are TGTGCCAGCAGTTTATGGGGACTAGCGGGAAGCACAGATACGCAGTATTTT. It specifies CASSLWGLAGSTDTQYF.

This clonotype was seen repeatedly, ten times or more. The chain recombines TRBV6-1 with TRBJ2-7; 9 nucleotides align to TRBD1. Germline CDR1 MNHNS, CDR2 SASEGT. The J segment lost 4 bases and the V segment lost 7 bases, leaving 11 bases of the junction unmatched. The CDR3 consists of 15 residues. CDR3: CASTEGTGTYYEQYF. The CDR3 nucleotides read TGTGCCAGCACCGAGGGGACAGGGACCTATTACGAGCAGTACTTC.

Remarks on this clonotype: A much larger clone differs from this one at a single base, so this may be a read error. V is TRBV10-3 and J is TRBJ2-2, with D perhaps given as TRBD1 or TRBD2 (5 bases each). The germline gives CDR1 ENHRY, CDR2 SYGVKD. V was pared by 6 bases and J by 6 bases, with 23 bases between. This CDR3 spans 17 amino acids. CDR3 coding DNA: TGTGCCATCAGCGCTAGGACTCCGACAGTCGACGCCGGGGAGCTGTTTTTT. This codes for CAISARTPTVDAGELFF.

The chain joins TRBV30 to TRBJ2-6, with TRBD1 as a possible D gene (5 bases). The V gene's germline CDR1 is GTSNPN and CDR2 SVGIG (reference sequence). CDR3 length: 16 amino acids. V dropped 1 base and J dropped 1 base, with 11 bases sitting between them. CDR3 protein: CAWSAQGGSGANVLTF. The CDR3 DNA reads TGTGCCTGGAGTGCGCAGGGTGGTTCTGGGGCCAACGTCCTGACTTTC.